Following are 17 T cell receptor beta chains from one sample sequenced in a study of graft-versus-host responses after intestinal transplantation. No cognate antigen is known for these TCRs. Using immunoSEQ multiplex PCR, the repertoire was profiled, and TCRdb retains in-frame clones only, with some absent. The repertoire holds approximately 88,000 clones, approximately 94% seen once, with approximately 0.2% in the top ten. The sequencing used unstimulated CD4+ T cells sorted from spleen or lymph node cells, collected before transplant. The receptors originated from a human donor who was the organ donor for an intestinal transplant.

This clone came up once. This chain connects TRBV18 to TRBJ1-1; no clear D. The V end was cut by 1 base, the J end by 0 bases, with 18 bases between. CDR3 length equals 18 residues. From germline, CDR1 is KGHSH and CDR2 LQKENI. The CDR3 here is CASSPRGQPRHMNTEAFF. CDR3 DNA: TGTGCCAGCTCACCACGCGGGCAACCACGCCACATGAACACTGAAGCTTTCTTT.

This clone has a single count. The rearrangement joins TRBV30 to TRBJ1-5; D is undetermined. V shed 0 bases and J shed 0 bases, with 6 bases lying between them. Germline values: CDR1 GTSNPN, CDR2 SVGIG (reference sequence). The CDR3 contains 14 residues. CDR3 protein: CAWSVPYSNQPQHF. In DNA, the CDR3 is TGTGCCTGGAGTGTACCATATAGCAATCAGCCCCAGCATTTT. Combining the CDR3 with reference TRBV30 and TRBJ1-5 gives the whole variable domain SQTIHQWPATLVQPVGSPLSLECTVEGTSNPNLYWYRQAAGRGLQLLFYSVGIGQISSEVPQNLSASRPQDRQFILSSKKLLLSDSGFYLCAWSVPYSNQPQHFGDGTRLSIL.

The CDR3 sequence is CASSLLTGEADTQYF. The CDR3 DNA is TGCGCCAGCAGCTTACTCACAGGGGAAGCAGATACGCAGTATTTT. The chain joins TRBV5-1 to TRBJ2-3, with 7 bases that match TRBD1. Germline V gene sequence: CDR1 SGHRS, CDR2 YFSETQ. V gave up 2 bases and J gave up 4 bases; unmatched junction bases: 7. The CDR3 is made up of 15 amino acids. The full variable domain, its missing parts supplied by reference TRBV5-1 and TRBJ2-3, is KAGVTQTPRYLIKTRGQQVTLSCSPISGHRSVSWYQQTPGQGLQFLFEYFSETQRNKGNFPGRFSGRQFSNSRSEMNVSTLELGDSALYLCASSLLTGEADTQYFGPGTRLTVL.

The chain links TRBV7-3 to TRBJ2-5, with D possibly matching TRBD2 (6 bases). V lost 1 base, J lost 12 bases, and 15 bases lay in between. This CDR3 spans 13 amino acids. The germline V gene encodes CDR1 SGHTA and CDR2 FQGTGA. This CDR3 is CASSLNIGGTEYF. CDR3 DNA sequence: TGTGCCAGCAGCTTAAATATTGGGGGGACGGAGTACTTC.

The V and J genes are TRBV9 and TRBJ2-7; 9 nucleotides match TRBD1. The CDR3 has 15 amino acids. Germline CDR1 SGDLS, CDR2 YYNGEE. V was clipped by 4 bases and J by 2 bases; unmatched bases: 7. CDR3 residues: CASSPGQGPPYEQYF. The CDR3 coding sequence is TGTGCCAGCAGCCCCGGACAGGGGCCTCCCTACGAGCAGTACTTC. Variable domain in full (rest from reference TRBV9 and TRBJ2-7): DSGVTQTPKHLITATGQRVTLRCSPRSGDLSVYWYQQSLDQGLQFLIQYYNGEERAKGNILERFSAQQFPDLHSELNLSSLELGDSALYFCASSPGQGPPYEQYFGPGTRLTVT.

The chain couples TRBV11-2 to TRBJ2-1; TRBD1 matches at 7 bases. Germline trimming cut 3 bases from V and 6 bases from J; bases unmatched to any gene: 8. Germline CDR1 SGHAT, CDR2 FQNNGV. CDR3 length equals 15 residues. In DNA, the CDR3 is TGTGCCAGCAGCTTCGGACCCGACAGGGTCAATGAGCAGTTCTTC. Protein: CASSFGPDRVNEQFF. The full variable domain, rest sourced from reference TRBV11-2 and TRBJ2-1, is EAGVAQSPRYKIIEKRQSVAFWCNPISGHATLYWYQQILGQGPKLLIQFQNNGVVDDSQLPKDRFSAERLKGVDSTLKIQPAKLEDSAVYLCASSFGPDRVNEQFFGPGTRLTVL.

This chain joins TRBV6-1 and TRBJ1-3; D gene ambiguous. Germline V lookup: CDR1 MNHNS, CDR2 SASEGT. CDR3 length equals 15 residues. V was trimmed by 6 bases and J by 0 bases, leaving 12 bases between them. In DNA, the CDR3 is TGTGCCAGCAGCCTGCGTCAGGACTCTGGAAACACCATATATTTT. It encodes CASSLRQDSGNTIYF.

The chain has TRBV15 and TRBJ2-2, with 9 nucleotides matching TRBD2. The ends lost 1 base at V and 1 base at J; junction bases unmatched: 4. CDR3 length equals 17 residues. CDR1 LNHNV and CDR2 YYDKDF come from the germline V gene (reference sequence). The CDR3 DNA is TGTGCCACCAGCAGAGGTAGCGGGGGCCGGAACACCGGGGAGCTGTTTTTT. Its translation: CATSRGSGGRNTGELFF.

The chain is built from TRBV14 and TRBJ2-7; TRBD1 matches at 7 bases. The J segment lost 3 bases and the V segment lost 4 bases, leaving 9 bases of the junction unmatched. The CDR3 runs to 15 residues. Germline CDR1 reads SGHDN; CDR2 reads FVKESK. In DNA, the CDR3 is TGTGCCAGCAGCCCAACAGGGGTTAGGGTCTACGAGCAGTACTTC. Protein product: CASSPTGVRVYEQYF.

The chain has TRBV5-6 and TRBJ1-6; D gene unclear. Trimming shortened V by 5 bases and J by 7 bases, and 10 bases separated the two germline ends. Germline lookup yields CDR1 SGHDT and CDR2 YYEEEE. The CDR3 sequence is 13 residues long. The CDR3 region is CASSQLMNSPLHF. CDR3 bases: TGTGCCAGCAGTCAGCTCATGAATTCACCCCTCCACTTT.

The CDR3 loop reads CASSTWSGDTGINEQFF. The CDR3 nucleotides read TGCGCCAGCAGCACATGGAGCGGGGACACGGGGATAAATGAGCAGTTCTTC. The genes are TRBV5-1 and TRBJ2-1, with D possibly being TRBD2 (7 bases). Germline V lookup: CDR1 SGHRS, CDR2 YFSETQ. The CDR3 runs 17 residues. Trimming shortened V by 4 bases and J by 7 bases, and 24 bases separated the two germline ends.

This clone was counted once. This rearrangement joins TRBV20-1 to TRBJ1-1; D ambiguous. The CDR3 loop spans 8 amino acids. Between the trimmed V and J ends, which lost 1 base and 11 bases, there was a span of 2 bases. Looked up from germline, CDR1 is DFQATT and CDR2 is SNEGSKA (reference sequence). This CDR3 is CSARGAFF. Here the CDR3 DNA reads TGCAGTGCTAGAGGTGCTTTCTTT.

This chain connects TRBV5-1 to TRBJ1-6; 10 nucleotides match TRBD1. The CDR3 runs 19 residues. The V gene end was trimmed by 1 base and the J gene end by 8 bases; junction bases not matched to a gene: 15. Germline-derived CDR1 and CDR2 are SGHRS and YFSETQ. The CDR3 nucleotides read TGCGCCAGCAGCTTGAAGCCCGTCGGGACAGGGGTGGACGATTCACCCCTCCACTTT. Its protein is CASSLKPVGTGVDDSPLHF.

Only one count was recorded for this clone. The J gene is TRBJ2-7, the V gene TRBV6-5; D unclear. Trimming stripped 2 bases from V and 1 base from J, with 6 bases between. CDR1 is MNHEY, CDR2 SVGAGI, per germline. The CDR3 is made up of 13 amino acids. The CDR3 is CASSYGESYEQYF. DNA for the CDR3: TGTGCCAGCAGTTACGGGGAATCCTACGAGCAGTACTTC.

The chain carries TRBV19 and TRBJ1-5, with 10 bases fitting TRBD1. CDR3 length: 15 amino acids. The V gene's germline CDR1 is LNHDA and CDR2 SQIVND (reference sequence). Unmatched junction bases numbered 10, after V lost 3 bases and J lost 11 bases. The CDR3 sequence: CASSIPDRGLNSQHF. The DNA for the CDR3 is TGTGCCAGTAGTATCCCGGACAGGGGGTTAAACTCCCAGCATTTT.

The rearrangement links TRBV11-2 to TRBJ1-1, with unresolved D. The CDR3 is 16 residues long. Deletions cut 0 bases from V and 5 bases from J, with 16 bases between. The germline CDR1 and CDR2 sequences are SGHAT and FQNNGV. The CDR3 coding sequence is TGTGCCAGCAGCTTAGATCTTTGGGAAAGGAGTACTGAAGCTTTCTTT. It is translated as CASSLDLWERSTEAFF.

This clone was observed a single time. The chain recombines TRBV9 with TRBJ1-1; 8 bases line up with TRBD1. After removal of 5 bases from V and 8 bases from J, the junction contained 11 bases not matched to a gene. The CDR3 spans 14 residues. The germline CDR1 and CDR2 sequences are SGDLS and YYNGEE. For the CDR3, the DNA is TGTGCCAGCAGTAACGGACAGGGAACTACGGAAGCTTTCTTT. It codes for CASSNGQGTTEAFF.